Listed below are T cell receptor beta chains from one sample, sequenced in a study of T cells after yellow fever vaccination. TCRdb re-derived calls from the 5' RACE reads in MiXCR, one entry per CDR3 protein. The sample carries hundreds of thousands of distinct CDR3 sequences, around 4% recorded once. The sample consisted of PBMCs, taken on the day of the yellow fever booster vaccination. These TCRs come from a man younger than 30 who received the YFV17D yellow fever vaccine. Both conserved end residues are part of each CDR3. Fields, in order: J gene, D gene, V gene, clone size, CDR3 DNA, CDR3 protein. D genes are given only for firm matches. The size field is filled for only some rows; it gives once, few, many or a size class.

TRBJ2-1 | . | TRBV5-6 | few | TGTGCCAGCAGCTCCTGGGAGTCCAACAATGAGCAGTTCTTC | CASSSWESNNEQFF
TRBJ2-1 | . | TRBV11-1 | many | TGTGCCAGTTATATGGGGGGCAATGAGCAGTTCTTC | CASYMGGNEQFF
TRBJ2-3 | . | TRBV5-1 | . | TGCGCCAGCAGCTGGGACCCCGGCACAGATACGCAGTATTTT | CASSWDPGTDTQYF
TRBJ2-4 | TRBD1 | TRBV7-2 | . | TGTGCCAGCAGCTACGGACAGGGTGGATCCAAAAACATTCAGTACTTC | CASSYGQGGSKNIQYF
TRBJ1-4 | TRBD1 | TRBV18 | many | TGTGCCAGCTCCCGAGGGGGCGACGAAAAACTGTTTTTT | CASSRGGDEKLFF
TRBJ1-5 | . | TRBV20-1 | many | TGCAGTGCTAGCTTGGGACGGTCGAATCAGCCCCAGCATTTT | CSASLGRSNQPQHF
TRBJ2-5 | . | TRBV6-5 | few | TGTGCCAGCAGTTCCCAAGCGGTACAAGAGACCCAGTACTTC | CASSSQAVQETQYF
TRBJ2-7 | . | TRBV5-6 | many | TGTGCCAGCAGCTTGGGCGGCAGCGAGCAGTACTTC | CASSLGGSEQYF
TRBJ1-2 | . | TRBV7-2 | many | TGTGCCAGCAGCTTAGTAGGGAGGGCTAACTATGGCTACACCTTC | CASSLVGRANYGYTF
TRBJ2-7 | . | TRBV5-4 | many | TGTGCCAGCAGCTTAGAACCAGTCCAGCGATTATACGAGCAGTACTTC | CASSLEPVQRLYEQYF
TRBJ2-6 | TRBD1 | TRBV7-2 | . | TGTGCCAGCACCACCATGGGGGACAGAAAACTACCTGGGGCCAACGTCCTGACTTTC | CASTTMGDRKLPGANVLTF
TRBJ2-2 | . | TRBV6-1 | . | TGTGCCAGCAGTGAAGGGGTCTACAGGGTAACCGGGGAGCTGTTTTTT | CASSEGVYRVTGELFF
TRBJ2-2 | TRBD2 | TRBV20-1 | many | TGCAGTGCTACCCGAGGTGGCGGGGGGGCGGTCGGGGAGCTGTTTTTT | CSATRGGGGAVGELFF
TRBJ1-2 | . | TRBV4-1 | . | TGCGCCAGCAGCCAAGATCTGTTGAACTATGGCTACACCTTC | CASSQDLLNYGYTF
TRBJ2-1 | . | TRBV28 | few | TGTGCCAGCTTTCTTGGGGGGGCCGGATACAATGAGCAGTTCTTC | CASFLGGAGYNEQFF
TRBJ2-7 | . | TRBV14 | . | TGTGCCAGCAGCCAAGGACCGTATCCCTACGAGCAGTACTTC | CASSQGPYPYEQYF
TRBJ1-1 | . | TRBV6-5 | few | TGTGCCAGCAGTTACAGGGGGGTCACTGAAGCTTTCTTT | CASSYRGVTEAFF
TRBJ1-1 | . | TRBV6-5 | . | TGTGCCAGCAGTAGGTTTAACAGTGACACTGAAGCTTTCTTT | CASSRFNSDTEAFF
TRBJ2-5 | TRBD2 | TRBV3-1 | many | TGTGCCAGCAGCCATGCGGGGGGGCGTGAGACCCAGTACTTC | CASSHAGGRETQYF
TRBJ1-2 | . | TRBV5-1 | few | TGCGCCAGCAGCTTGCGGGACACACGAAATGGCTACACCTTC | CASSLRDTRNGYTF
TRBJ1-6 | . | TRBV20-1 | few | TGCAGTGCTAGGGAGGGGCCCTATAATTCACCCCTCCACTTT | CSAREGPYNSPLHF
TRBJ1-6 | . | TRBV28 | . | TGTGCCAGCAGTTTCGGGCCGGGTCGCCCCGATTCACCCCTCCACTTT | CASSFGPGRPDSPLHF
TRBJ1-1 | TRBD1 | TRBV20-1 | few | TGCAGTGCTAGAGGACAGGGGCGGAGTAGGACTGAAGCTTTCTTT | CSARGQGRSRTEAFF
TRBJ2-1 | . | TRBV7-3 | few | TGTGCCAGCAGCTTACGGGCGTCGGGAAATGAGCAGTTCTTC | CASSLRASGNEQFF
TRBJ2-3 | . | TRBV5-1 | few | TGCGCCAGCAGCGTTGAGGGGAGGACAGATACGCAGTATTTT | CASSVEGRTDTQYF
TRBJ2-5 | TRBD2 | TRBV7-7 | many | TGTGCTAGCAGCTCTAGCGGGGGCCGGGCGGCGACCCAGTACTTC | CASSSSGGRAATQYF
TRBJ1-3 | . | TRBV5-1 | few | TGCGCCAGCAGCCCCGGGACAAGAATCTCTGGAAACACCATATATTTT | CASSPGTRISGNTIYF
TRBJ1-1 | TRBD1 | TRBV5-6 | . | TGTGCCAGCAGCGACAGACAGGGGAACACTGAAGCTTTCTTT | CASSDRQGNTEAFF
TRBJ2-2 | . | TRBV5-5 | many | TGTGCCAGCAGCCCAGGGGTTCACGGGGAGCTGTTTTTT | CASSPGVHGELFF
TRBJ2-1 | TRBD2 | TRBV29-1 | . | TGCAGCGGACTAGCGGGGGGGCAAATCTCCTACAATGAGCAGTTCTTC | CSGLAGGQISYNEQFF
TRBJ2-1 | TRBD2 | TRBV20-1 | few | TGCAGTGCTCTCTCAGGTGCGGGAGTGATCAATGAGCAGTTCTTC | CSALSGAGVINEQFF
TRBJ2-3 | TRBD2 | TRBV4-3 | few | TGCGCCAGCAGCTCCTGGACTAGCGGGGGCCCTAGCACAGATACGCAGTATTTT | CASSSWTSGGPSTDTQYF
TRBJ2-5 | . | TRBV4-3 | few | TGCGCCAGCAGCCAAGAATGGGGGCGAGAGACCCAGTACTTC | CASSQEWGRETQYF
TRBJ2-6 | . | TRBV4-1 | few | TGCGCCAGCAGCCTAATCCCCAAGACAGCATACCCTTCTGGGGCCAACGTCCTGACTTTC | CASSLIPKTAYPSGANVLTF
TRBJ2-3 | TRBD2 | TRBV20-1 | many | TGCAGTGCTCATTTAGCGGGGGGCACAGATACGCAGTATTTT | CSAHLAGGTDTQYF
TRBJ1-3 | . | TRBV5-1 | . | TGCGCCAGCAGCGACACCTCTGGAAACACCATATATTTT | CASSDTSGNTIYF
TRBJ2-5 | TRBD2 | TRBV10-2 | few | TGCGCCAGCAGTGAAGGACTAGCGGGGGAAGAGACCCAGTACTTC | CASSEGLAGEETQYF
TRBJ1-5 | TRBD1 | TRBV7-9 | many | TGTGCCAGCAGCGAGGGACAGTACGGTCAGCCCCAGCATTTT | CASSEGQYGQPQHF
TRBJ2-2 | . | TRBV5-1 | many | TGCGCCAGCAGCTTGGAAACTTACACCGGGGAGCTGTTTTTT | CASSLETYTGELFF
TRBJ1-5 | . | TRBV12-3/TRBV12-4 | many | TGTGCCAGCAACCCGGGAGGGGGAAGAGATCAGCCCCAGCATTTT | CASNPGGGRDQPQHF
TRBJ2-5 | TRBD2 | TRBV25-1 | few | TGTGCCAGCCGGGGGGGCGTGTTGGAGACCCAGTACTTC | CASRGGVLETQYF
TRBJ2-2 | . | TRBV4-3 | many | TGCGCCAGCAGCCAAGCTCAGGGGACCGGGGAGCTGTTTTTT | CASSQAQGTGELFF
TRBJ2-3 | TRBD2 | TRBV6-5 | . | TGTGCCAGCAGAGTGCGGGAGAGCACAGATACGCAGTATTTT | CASRVRESTDTQYF
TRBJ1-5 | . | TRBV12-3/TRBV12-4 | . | TGTGCCAGCAGTTATCGGCGGATAGGGGGGGGGCGCAATCAGCCCCAGCATTTT | CASSYRRIGGGRNQPQHF
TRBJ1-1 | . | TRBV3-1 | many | TGTGCCAGCAGCCAAGACTTCTCGGGGGCGGACACTGAAGCTTTCTTT | CASSQDFSGADTEAFF
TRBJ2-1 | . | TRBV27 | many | TGTGCCAGCAGCGTGGGGGGACTCTCCTACAATGAGCAGTTCTTC | CASSVGGLSYNEQFF